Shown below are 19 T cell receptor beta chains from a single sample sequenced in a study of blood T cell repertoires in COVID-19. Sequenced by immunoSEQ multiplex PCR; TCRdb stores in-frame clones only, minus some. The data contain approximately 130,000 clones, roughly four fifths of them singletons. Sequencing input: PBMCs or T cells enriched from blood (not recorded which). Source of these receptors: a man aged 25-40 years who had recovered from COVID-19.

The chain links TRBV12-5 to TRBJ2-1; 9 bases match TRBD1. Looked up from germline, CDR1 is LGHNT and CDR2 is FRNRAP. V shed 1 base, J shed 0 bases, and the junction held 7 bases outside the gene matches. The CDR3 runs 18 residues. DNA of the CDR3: TGTGCTAGTGGTTTGGGCTCGGGGACAGGGAGCTCCTACAATGAGCAGTTCTTC. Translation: CASGLGSGTGSSYNEQFF.

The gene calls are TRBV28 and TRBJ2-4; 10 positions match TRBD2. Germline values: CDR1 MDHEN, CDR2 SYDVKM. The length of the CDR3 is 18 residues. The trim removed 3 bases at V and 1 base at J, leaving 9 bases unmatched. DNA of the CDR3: TGTGCCAGCAGTTTGGTCAGCGGGAGGGCCGCGGCCAAAAACATTCAGTACTTC. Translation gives CASSLVSGRAAAKNIQYF.

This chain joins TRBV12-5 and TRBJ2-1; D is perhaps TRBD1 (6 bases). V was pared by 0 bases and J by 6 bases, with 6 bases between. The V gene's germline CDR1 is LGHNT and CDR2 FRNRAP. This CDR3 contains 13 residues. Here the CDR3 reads CASGLVQGNEQFF. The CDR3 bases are TGTGCTAGTGGTTTGGTACAGGGCAATGAGCAGTTCTTC. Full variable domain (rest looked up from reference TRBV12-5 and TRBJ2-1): DARVTQTPRHKVTEMGQEVTMRCQPILGHNTVFWYRQTMMQGLELLAYFRNRAPLDDSGMPKDRFSAEMPDATLATLKIQPSEPRDSAVYFCASGLVQGNEQFFGPGTRLTVL.

The DNA for the CDR3 is TGTGCCAGTAGTCCAGGGCTGTTTTCACCCCTCCACTTT. As protein: CASSPGLFSPLHF. V and J are TRBV19 and TRBJ1-6; tentative D call: TRBD1 (5 bases). Germline-derived CDR1 and CDR2 are LNHDA and SQIVND (reference sequence). The V and J ends lost 5 bases and 9 bases respectively, with 11 bases between them. This CDR3 contains 13 residues.

The CDR3 region is CASSLLQGGYIQYF. Here the CDR3 DNA reads TGTGCCAGCAGCTTGTTACAGGGTGGCTACATTCAGTACTTC. The rearrangement joins TRBV5-6 to TRBJ2-4, with D possibly matching TRBD1 (6 bases). This CDR3 comprises 14 residues. Germline V lookup: CDR1 SGHDT, CDR2 YYEEEE. The V end was cut by 1 base, the J end by 8 bases, with 13 bases between.

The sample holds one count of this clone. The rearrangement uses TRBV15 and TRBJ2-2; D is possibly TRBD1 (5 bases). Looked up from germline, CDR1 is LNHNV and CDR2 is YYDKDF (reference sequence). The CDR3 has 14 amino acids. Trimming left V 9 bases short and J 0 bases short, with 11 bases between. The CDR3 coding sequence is TGTGCCACGGGGCCAGAGGCGAACACCGGGGAGCTGTTTTTT. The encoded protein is CATGPEANTGELFF.

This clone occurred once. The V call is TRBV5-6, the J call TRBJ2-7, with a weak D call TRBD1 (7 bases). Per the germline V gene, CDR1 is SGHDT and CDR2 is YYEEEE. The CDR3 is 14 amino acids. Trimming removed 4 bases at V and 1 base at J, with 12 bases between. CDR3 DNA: TGTGCCAGCAGCGGCGGGACAGCTTCCTACGAGCAGTACGTC. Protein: CASSGGTASYEQYV.

CDR3 in DNA: TGTGCCATTGGGGCCGTTTCTGGAAACACCATATATTTT. Amino acid sequence: CAIGAVSGNTIYF. The J gene is TRBJ1-3, the V gene TRBV10-3; TRBD1 is a possible D gene (5 bases). Trimming shortened V by 9 bases and J by 1 base, and 10 bases separated the two germline ends. Looked up from germline, CDR1 is ENHRY and CDR2 is SYGVKD. The CDR3 totals 13 residues.

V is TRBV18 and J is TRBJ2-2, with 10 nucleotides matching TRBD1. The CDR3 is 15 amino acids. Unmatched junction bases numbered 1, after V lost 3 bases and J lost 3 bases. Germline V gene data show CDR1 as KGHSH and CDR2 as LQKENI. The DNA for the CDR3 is TGTGCCAGCTCACCGGACAGGGGGTACACCGGGGAGCTGTTTTTT. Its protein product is CASSPDRGYTGELFF.

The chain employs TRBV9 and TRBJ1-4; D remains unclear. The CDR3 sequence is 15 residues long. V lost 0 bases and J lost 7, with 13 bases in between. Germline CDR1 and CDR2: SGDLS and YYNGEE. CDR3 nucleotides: TGTGCCAGCAGCGTAGGGGCTGGGTCTACTGAAAAACTGTTTTTT. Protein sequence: CASSVGAGSTEKLFF.

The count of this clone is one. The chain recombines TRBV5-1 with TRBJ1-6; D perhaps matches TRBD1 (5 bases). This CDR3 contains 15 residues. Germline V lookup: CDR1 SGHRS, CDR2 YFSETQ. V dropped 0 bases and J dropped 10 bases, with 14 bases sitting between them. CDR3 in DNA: TGCGCCAGCAGCTTGGCAGGGTTGTTCCGGTCACCCCTCCACTTT. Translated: CASSLAGLFRSPLHF.

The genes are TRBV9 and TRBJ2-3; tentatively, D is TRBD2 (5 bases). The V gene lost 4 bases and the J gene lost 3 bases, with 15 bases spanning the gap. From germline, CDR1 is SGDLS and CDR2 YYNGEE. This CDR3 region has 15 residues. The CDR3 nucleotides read TGTGCCAGCAGCCCGGGCCCTCGGGATACAGATACGCAGTATTTT. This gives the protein CASSPGPRDTDTQYF.

CDR3 sequence reads: CASSPLEVAGGQEQFF. The CDR3 DNA reads as TGTGCCAGCTCACCTCTCGAGGTAGCGGGGGGCCAGGAGCAGTTCTTC. The chain carries TRBV18 and TRBJ2-1, with TRBD2 matching 10 bases. After removal of 3 bases from V and 10 bases from J, the junction contained 12 bases not matched to a gene. Looked up from germline, CDR1 is KGHSH and CDR2 is LQKENI. The CDR3 runs 16 residues.

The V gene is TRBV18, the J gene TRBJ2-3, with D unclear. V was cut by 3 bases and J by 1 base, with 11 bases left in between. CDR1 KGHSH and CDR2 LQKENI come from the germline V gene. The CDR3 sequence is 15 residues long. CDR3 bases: TGTGCCAGCTCACCTGACTTTCCGGGCACAGATACGCAGTATTTT. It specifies CASSPDFPGTDTQYF. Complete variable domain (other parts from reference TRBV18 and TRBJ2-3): NAGVMQNPRHLVRRRGQEARLRCSPMKGHSHVYWYRQLPEEGLKFMVYLQKENIIDESGMPKERFSAEFPKEGPSILRIQQVVRGDSAAYFCASSPDFPGTDTQYFGPGTRLTVL.

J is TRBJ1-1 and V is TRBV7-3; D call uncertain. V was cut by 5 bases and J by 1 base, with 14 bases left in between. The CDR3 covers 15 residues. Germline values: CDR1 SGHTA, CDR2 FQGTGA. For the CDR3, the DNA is TGTGCCAGCAGCCTCGAGGGTAAAGGGAACACTGAAGCTTTCTTT. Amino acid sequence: CASSLEGKGNTEAFF.

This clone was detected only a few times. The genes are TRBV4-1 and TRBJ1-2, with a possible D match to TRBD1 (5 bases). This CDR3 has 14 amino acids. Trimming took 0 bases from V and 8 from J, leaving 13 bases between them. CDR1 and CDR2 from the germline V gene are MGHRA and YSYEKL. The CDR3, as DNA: TGCGCCAGCAGCCAAGATGTCCGGACAAAGGGCTACACCTTC. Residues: CASSQDVRTKGYTF.

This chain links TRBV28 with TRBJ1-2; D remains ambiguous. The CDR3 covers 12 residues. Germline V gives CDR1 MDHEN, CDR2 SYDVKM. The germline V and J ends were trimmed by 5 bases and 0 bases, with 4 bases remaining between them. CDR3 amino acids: CASSASNYGYTF. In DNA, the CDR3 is TGTGCCAGCAGTGCGTCTAACTATGGCTACACCTTC.

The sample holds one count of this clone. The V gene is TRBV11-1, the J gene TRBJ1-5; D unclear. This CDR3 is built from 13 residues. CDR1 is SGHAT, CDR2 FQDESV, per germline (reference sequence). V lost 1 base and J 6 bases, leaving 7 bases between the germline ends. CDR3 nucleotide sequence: TGTGCCAGCAGCTTAGGAGTTGGTCAGCCCCAGCATTTT. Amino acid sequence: CASSLGVGQPQHF.

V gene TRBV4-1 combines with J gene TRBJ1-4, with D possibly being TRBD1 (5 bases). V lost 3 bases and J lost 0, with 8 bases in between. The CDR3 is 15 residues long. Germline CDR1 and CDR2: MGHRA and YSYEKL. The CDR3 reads CASSQRQPTNEKLFF. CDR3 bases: TGCGCCAGCAGCCAGAGACAGCCAACTAATGAAAAACTGTTTTTT.